The text below deals with one T cell receptor (beta chain). The investigators reverse transcribed all of the isolated RNA, so they sequenced expressed TCRB transcripts. Only in-frame clones appear in the TCRdb table, and some are missing; sequencing was by immunoSEQ multiplex PCR. The sample contains about 350,000 clones, around 19% of which appear only once. This specimen comes from a study of beta chain features in type 1 diabetes. The receptor was derived from a woman between 18 and 29 years old in good health. Source material: naive CD4+ T cells from blood.

The chain's CDR3 is CAWSRDRNQPQHF. CDR3 bases: TGTGCCTGGAGTCGGGACAGAAATCAGCCCCAGCATTTT. This chain links TRBV30 with TRBJ1-5; TRBD1 matches 7 bases. Trimming removed 2 bases from V and 4 bases from J; junction bases left unmatched: 2. CDR3 length equals 13 residues. The germline CDR1 and CDR2 sequences are GTSNPN and SVGIG (reference sequence).